The 8 T cell receptor beta chains presented below share a single source sample, sequenced in a study of blood T cell repertoires in COVID-19. Profiling relied on immunoSEQ multiplex PCR, and the TCRdb table lists in-frame clones only, not all of them. The data show about 160,000 clones, with about four fifths seen just once and approximately 3.6% held by the top ten. The sequencing input was PBMCs or T cells enriched from blood (not recorded which). These receptors were collected from a woman aged 60-70 years who had recovered from COVID-19.

As regards this clone: A junction boundary mismatches the germline segment, possibly from a read error. The CDR3, as DNA: TGCGCCAGCAGTGTAAGGGGGGGGATAGGGCACTTC. Translated, it gives CASSVRGGIGHF. The chain joins TRBV10-2 to TRBJ2-7, with D tentatively TRBD2 (7 bases). From germline, CDR1 is WSHSY and CDR2 SAAADI. This CDR3 spans 12 amino acids.

This chain uses TRBV6-1 with TRBJ2-6, with D perhaps TRBD1 (6 bases). The CDR3 covers 18 residues. The germline V and J ends were trimmed by 6 bases and 0 bases, with 18 bases remaining between them. Germline assignment: CDR1 MNHNS and CDR2 SASEGT. In DNA, the CDR3 is TGTGCCAGCAGGGAACCGGGACACACCACCTCTGGGGCCAACGTCCTGACTTTC. Translating it yields CASREPGHTTSGANVLTF.

The chain uses TRBV19 and TRBJ2-6, with a possible D match to TRBD2 (5 bases). The CDR3 consists of 12 residues. The germline V gene encodes CDR1 LNHDA and CDR2 SQIVND (reference sequence). Trimming left V 10 bases short and J 4 bases short, with 8 bases between. The CDR3 sequence: CATRAGANVLTF. CDR3 nucleotide sequence: TGTGCCACGAGGGCGGGGGCCAACGTCCTGACTTTC.

In regard to this clone: The sample contains more than one DNA sequence encoding this CDR3. V gene TRBV5-1 combines with J gene TRBJ2-1; D is possibly TRBD1 (6 bases). The CDR3 spans 12 residues. Germline CDR1 and CDR2: SGHRS and YFSETQ. V lost 1 base, J lost 7 bases, and 6 bases lay in between. Written as DNA, the CDR3 is TGCGCCAGCAGCTTGACAGGGAATGAGCAGTTCTTC. Amino acids: CASSLTGNEQFF.

This chain links TRBV4-1 with TRBJ2-3, with a tentative D call TRBD2 (5 bases). The germline CDR1 and CDR2 sequences are MGHRA and YSYEKL. This CDR3 comprises 17 residues. V was pared by 1 base and J by 6 bases, with 20 bases between. The CDR3 bases are TGCGCCAGCAGCCAAGGGTCATGGCGGGTCCCTCCTGATACGCAGTATTTT. Amino acid sequence: CASSQGSWRVPPDTQYF.

The gene calls are TRBV30 and TRBJ1-4, with no clear D. The length of the CDR3 is 15 residues. Trimming took 0 bases from V and 0 from J, leaving 8 bases between them. Germline CDR1 and CDR2: GTSNPN and SVGIG (reference sequence). CDR3 sequence: CAWSVRGATNEKLFF. CDR3 sequence (DNA): TGTGCCTGGAGTGTACGGGGTGCAACTAATGAAAAACTGTTTTTT.

This chain joins TRBV4-1 and TRBJ2-5, with D perhaps TRBD1 (5 bases). Germline-derived CDR1 and CDR2 are MGHRA and YSYEKL. Trimming took off 0 bases at V and 6 bases at J, with 14 bases between the two ends. This CDR3 has 15 amino acids. CDR3 bases: TGCGCCAGCAGCCAAGAATCGCAGGGTTCACAGACCCAGTACTTC. Its translation: CASSQESQGSQTQYF.

This clone was detected a few times. This sequence joins TRBV14 and TRBJ1-2; no definite D call. This CDR3 spans 12 amino acids. The germline V gene has CDR1 SGHDN and CDR2 FVKESK. The germline V and J ends were trimmed by 4 bases and 4 bases, with 7 bases remaining between them. Here the CDR3 reads CASSPSSYGYTF. DNA for the CDR3: TGTGCCAGCAGCCCTTCCTCCTATGGCTACACCTTC.